This record covers a single T cell receptor (beta chain). Per the authors' pipeline: Amplifying reference gene primers gave estimates of nucleated cell counts. This table comes from immunoSEQ multiplex PCR, and its TCRdb copy is limited to in-frame clones, with some not included. The V and J calls and the clone size are those of that table, but D and trimming were determined from the DNA. This table holds some 49,000 clones, around 86% found once. This entry comes from a study of blood T cell repertoires in COVID-19. Study at large: There were acute and convalescent COVID-19 samples, and they came from the United States, Italy and Spain. T cells, B-cell-depleted T cells, or PBMCs supplied cDNA or gDNA.

This CDR3 region has 15 residues. Germline values: CDR1 SGHNT, CDR2 YYREEE (reference sequence). V lost 2 bases, J lost 7 bases, and 13 bases lay in between. The rearrangement uses TRBV5-4 and TRBJ1-6; D is unresolved. The receptor comes from a human donor in a cohort sampled during active COVID-19. Material: peripheral blood. CDR3: CASSLNSPVNSPLHF. The CDR3 nucleotides read TGTGCCAGCAGCTTAAATTCTCCAGTCAATTCACCCCTCCACTTT.